This TCR beta chain comes out of a study of molecular identifiers for immune sequencing clone quantification. This clonotype was found many times. From the PCR reads, TCRdb called clonotypes with MiXCR, one entry per CDR3 protein. The sample gives 65,000 to 70,000 distinct CDR3 sequences, 15% to 20% of which show up once; nearly 1.5% is in the top ten. From germline, CDR1 is DFQATT and CDR2 SNEGSKA (reference sequence). This CDR3 has 8 amino acids. V was trimmed by 3 bases and J by 9 bases, leaving 3 bases between them. V and J are TRBV20-1 and TRBJ2-7; D not certain. The source of this sequence is a human donor in good health. Some libraries in this study had Jurkat cell RNA spiked in. Sequencing input: naive CD8+ T cells from blood, with Jurkat cell RNA spiked in. Subset here: FACS-sorted CD8+CD4-CCR7+CD45RA+ naive T cells. CDR3 sequence reads: CSASTQYF. The CDR3, as DNA: TGCAGTGCTAGTACGCAGTACTTC.